This note documents a single T cell receptor beta chain sequence. Its matching antigen is unknown. These data come from a study of T-cell memory formation after mild COVID-19. Findings of the study overall: CD4+ bias marked clones expanding day 15 to 37, unlike balanced contracting clones.

CDR3 length: 15 amino acids. Germline CDR1 SGHAT, CDR2 FQNNGV. The V and J ends lost 0 bases and 1 base respectively, with 9 bases between them. TCRdb re-analysed the 5' RACE reads in MiXCR, keeping a single row per CDR3 protein. The sample carries 170,000 or so distinct CDR3 sequences, about 28% recorded once. J is TRBJ1-1 and V is TRBV11-2; TRBD1 is a possible D gene (5 bases). The source is an adult woman who had mild COVID-19 (a few samples of this study predate the infection). Cell type and time point are not known. The sample was PBMCs or a T cell subset sorted from them (not recorded which). The CDR3 region is CASSLDRERNTEAFF. The CDR3 DNA sequence: TGTGCCAGCAGCTTAGACAGGGAGCGGAACACTGAAGCTTTCTTT. The full variable domain, in which reference TRBV11-2 and TRBJ1-1 provide the parts outside the CDR3, is EAGVAQSPRYKIIEKRQSVAFWCNPISGHATLYWYQQILGQGPKLLIQFQNNGVVDDSQLPKDRFSAERLKGVDSTLKIQPAKLEDSAVYLCASSLDRERNTEAFFGQGTRLTVV.